The text below deals with one T cell receptor (beta chain). Its antigen remains unknown. Approximately 100,000 TCR templates per sample were sequenced. Using immunoSEQ multiplex PCR, the repertoire was profiled, and TCRdb retains in-frame clones only, with some absent. The sample gives 95,000 to 130,000 clones, roughly 94% of which show up once; approximately 1.8% is in the top ten. This sample stems from a study of siplizumab effects on memory and regulatory T cells. The CDR3 has 17 residues. V was shortened by 0 bases and J by 4 bases, with 16 bases between the two germline ends. Germline loops: CDR1 MGHRA, CDR2 YSYEKL. Regarding the study as a whole: Confirmation was lacking for the suppressive function of proliferating Tregs derived from siplizumab cultures. Most alloreactive clones went unmapped to unstimulated subsets; only a minor fraction mapped. Roughly 75-96% of dividing CD4+ or CD8+ clones were without an attributable naive or memory phenotype.

The clonotype originates from a human donor in good health. Sequences were obtained from non-Treg CD4+ T cells sorted from blood. The J gene is TRBJ1-5, the V gene TRBV4-1; D is uncertain. DNA of the CDR3: TGCGCCAGCAGCCAAGATCTATGGGGAAATAGGAATCAGCCCCAGCATTTT. This codes for CASSQDLWGNRNQPQHF.